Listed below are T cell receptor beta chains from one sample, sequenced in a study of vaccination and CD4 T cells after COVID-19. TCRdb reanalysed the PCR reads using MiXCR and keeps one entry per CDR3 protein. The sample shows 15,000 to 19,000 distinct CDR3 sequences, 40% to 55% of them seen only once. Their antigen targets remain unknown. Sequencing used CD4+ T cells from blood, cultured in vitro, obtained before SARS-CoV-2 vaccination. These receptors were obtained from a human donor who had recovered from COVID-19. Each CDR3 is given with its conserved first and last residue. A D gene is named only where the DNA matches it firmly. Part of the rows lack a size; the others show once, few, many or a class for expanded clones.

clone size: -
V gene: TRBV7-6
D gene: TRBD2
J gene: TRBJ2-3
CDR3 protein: CASSLVGGRSTDTQYF
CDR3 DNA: TGTGCCAGCAGCTTAGTGGGCGGGAGGAGCACAGATACGCAGTATTTT

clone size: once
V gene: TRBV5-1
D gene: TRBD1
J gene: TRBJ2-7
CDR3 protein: CASSLAQGAYEQYF
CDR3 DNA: TGCGCCAGCAGCTTAGCCCAGGGGGCTTACGAGCAGTACTTC

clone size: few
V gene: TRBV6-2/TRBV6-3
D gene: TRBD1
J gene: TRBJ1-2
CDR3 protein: CASQDRGHLSNYGYTF
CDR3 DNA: TGTGCCAGCCAAGACAGGGGCCACTTATCTAACTATGGCTACACCTTC

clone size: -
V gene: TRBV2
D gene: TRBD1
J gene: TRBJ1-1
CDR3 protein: CASRVDRFNTEAFF
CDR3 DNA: TGTGCCAGCAGGGTGGACAGGTTTAACACTGAAGCTTTCTTT

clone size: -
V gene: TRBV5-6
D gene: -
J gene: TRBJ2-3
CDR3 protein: CASSFPSCTDTQYF
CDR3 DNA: TGTGCCAGCAGCTTCCCGTCGTGCACAGATACGCAGTATTTT

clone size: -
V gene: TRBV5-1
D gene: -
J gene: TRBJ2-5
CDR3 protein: CASSLPQRGTQYF
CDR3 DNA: TGCGCCAGCAGCTTGCCGCAGAGGGGGACCCAGTACTTC

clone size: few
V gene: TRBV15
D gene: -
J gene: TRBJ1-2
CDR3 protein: CATSKNNYGYTF
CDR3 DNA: TGTGCCACCAGCAAAAATAACTATGGCTACACCTTC

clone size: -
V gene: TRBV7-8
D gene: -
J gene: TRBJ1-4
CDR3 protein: CASSLLSRGDEKLFF
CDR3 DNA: TGTGCCAGCAGCTTATTAAGTAGGGGGGATGAAAAACTGTTTTTT

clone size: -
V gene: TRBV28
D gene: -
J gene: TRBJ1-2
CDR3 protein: CASSLSQGDYGYTF
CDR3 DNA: TGTGCCAGCAGTTTAAGCCAGGGTGACTATGGCTACACCTTC

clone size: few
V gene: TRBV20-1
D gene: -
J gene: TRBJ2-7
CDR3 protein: CSADRLEGTGEQYF
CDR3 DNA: TGCAGTGCGGACCGACTAGAGGGGACCGGCGAGCAGTACTTC

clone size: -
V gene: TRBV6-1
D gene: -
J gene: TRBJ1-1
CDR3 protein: CASSEDRLNTEAFF
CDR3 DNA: TGTGCCAGCAGTGAAGACAGGTTGAACACTGAAGCTTTCTTT

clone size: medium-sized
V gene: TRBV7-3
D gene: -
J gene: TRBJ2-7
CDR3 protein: CASSPTGSQTYEQYF
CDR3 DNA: TGTGCCAGCAGCCCCACAGGGTCCCAGACCTACGAGCAGTACTTC

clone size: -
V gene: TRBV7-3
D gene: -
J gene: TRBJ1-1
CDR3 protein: CASSVRGDTEAFF
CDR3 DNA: TGTGCCAGCAGCGTCCGGGGGGACACTGAAGCTTTCTTT

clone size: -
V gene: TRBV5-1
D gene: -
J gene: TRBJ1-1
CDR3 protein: CASSLEVNTEALF
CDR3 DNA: TGCGCCAGCAGCTTGGAGGTGAACACTGAAGCTCTCTTT

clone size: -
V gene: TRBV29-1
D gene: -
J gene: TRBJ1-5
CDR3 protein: CSVGTGADNQPQHF
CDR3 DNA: TGCAGCGTAGGAACGGGAGCTGACAATCAGCCCCAGCATTTT

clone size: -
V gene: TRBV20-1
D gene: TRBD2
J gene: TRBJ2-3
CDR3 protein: CSDLMGGADTQYF
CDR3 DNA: TGCAGTGACCTTATGGGGGGGGCAGATACGCAGTATTTT

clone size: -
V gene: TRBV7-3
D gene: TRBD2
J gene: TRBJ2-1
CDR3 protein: CASSPWTSGRTHEQFF
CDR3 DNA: TGTGCCAGCAGCCCCTGGACTAGCGGGAGGACCCATGAGCAGTTCTTC

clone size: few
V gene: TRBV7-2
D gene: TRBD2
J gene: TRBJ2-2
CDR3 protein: CASSLRFERENTGELFF
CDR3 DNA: TGTGCCAGCAGCTTACGGTTCGAGCGGGAGAACACCGGGGAGCTGTTTTTT

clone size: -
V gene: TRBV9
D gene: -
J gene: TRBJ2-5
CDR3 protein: CASSKSGGDGTQYF
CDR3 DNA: TGTGCCAGCAGCAAATCAGGGGGGGACGGGACCCAGTACTTC

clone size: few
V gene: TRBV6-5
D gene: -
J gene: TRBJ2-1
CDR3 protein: CASSYFAPIGRYEQFF
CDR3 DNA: TGTGCCAGCAGTTACTTCGCCCCCATAGGGCGGTATGAGCAGTTCTTC

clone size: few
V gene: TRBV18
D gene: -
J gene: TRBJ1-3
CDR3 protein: CASSLRTEPSGNTIYF
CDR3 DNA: TGTGCCAGCTCACTCCGGACGGAGCCCTCTGGAAACACCATATATTTT

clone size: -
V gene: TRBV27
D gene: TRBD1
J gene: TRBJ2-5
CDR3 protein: CASSPRTGKQETQYF
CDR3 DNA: TGTGCCAGCAGTCCCCGGACAGGGAAACAAGAGACCCAGTACTTC

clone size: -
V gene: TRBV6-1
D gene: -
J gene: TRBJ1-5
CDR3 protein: CASSAGFYQPQHF
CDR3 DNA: TGTGCCAGCAGTGCGGGCTTTTATCAGCCCCAGCATTTT

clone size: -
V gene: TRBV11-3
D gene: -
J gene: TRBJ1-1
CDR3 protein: CASSLDGRGGSTEAFF
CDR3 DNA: TGTGCCAGCAGCTTAGATGGAAGGGGCGGAAGTACTGAAGCTTTCTTT

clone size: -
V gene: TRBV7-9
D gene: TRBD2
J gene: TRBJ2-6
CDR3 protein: CASSLGRLAGVGGANVLTF
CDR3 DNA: TGTGCCAGCAGCTTAGGTCGGCTAGCGGGAGTTGGTGGGGCCAACGTCCTGACTTTC

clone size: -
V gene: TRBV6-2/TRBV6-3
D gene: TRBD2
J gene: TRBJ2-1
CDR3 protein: CASSKGLAGGLNEQFF
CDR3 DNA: TGTGCCAGCAGTAAAGGACTAGCGGGAGGGCTCAATGAGCAGTTCTTC

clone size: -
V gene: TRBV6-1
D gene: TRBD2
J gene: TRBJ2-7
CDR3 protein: CASSVILAGGPYEQYF
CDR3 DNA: TGTGCCAGCAGTGTTATATTAGCGGGAGGGCCTTACGAGCAGTACTTC

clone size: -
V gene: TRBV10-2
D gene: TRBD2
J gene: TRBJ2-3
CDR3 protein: CASSELAGEYHTQYF
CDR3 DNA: TGCGCCAGCAGTGAACTAGCGGGAGAGTATCATACGCAGTATTTT

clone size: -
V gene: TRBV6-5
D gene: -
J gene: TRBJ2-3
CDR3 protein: CASSFRQGRRSWTDTQYF
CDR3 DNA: TGTGCCAGCAGTTTTCGGCAGGGGCGGAGGTCGTGGACAGATACGCAGTATTTT

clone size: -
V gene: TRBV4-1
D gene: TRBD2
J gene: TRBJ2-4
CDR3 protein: CASSQVPELAGGNIAKNIQYF
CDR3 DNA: TGCGCCAGCAGCCAGGTTCCCGAACTAGCGGGAGGGAACATAGCCAAAAACATTCAGTACTTC

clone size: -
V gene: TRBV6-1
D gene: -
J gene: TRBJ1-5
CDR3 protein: CASSPTSNQPQHF
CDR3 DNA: TGTGCCAGCAGCCCGACGAGCAATCAGCCCCAGCATTTT

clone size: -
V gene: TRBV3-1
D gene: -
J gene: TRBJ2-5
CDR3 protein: CASSTGEAQYF
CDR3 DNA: TGTGCCAGCAGTACAGGGGAGGCCCAGTACTTC

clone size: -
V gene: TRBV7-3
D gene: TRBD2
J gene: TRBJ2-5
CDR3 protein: CASSSGTSGKGETQYF
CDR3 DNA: TGTGCCAGCAGCTCGGGGACTAGCGGGAAGGGGGAGACCCAGTACTTC